This entry features one TCR beta chain sequence. This sample was taken from a study of OX40 agonist ivuxolimab in advanced cancers. The wider study: Ivuxolimab is an agonistic anti-OX40 (CD134) antibody, and patients were treated with it.

Germline CDR1 and CDR2: MNHEY and SVGAGI. This CDR3 contains 15 residues. V was clipped by 2 bases and J by 1 base, with 11 bases between them. Clones were read by immunoSEQ multiplex PCR, and TCRdb kept only the in-frame ones, dropping some. The data hold about 77,000 clones, with roughly nine tenths observed a single time. The sequence derives from an adult with an advanced solid tumor such as melanoma, head and neck, liver or kidney cancer. V gene TRBV6-5 combines with J gene TRBJ1-1; no firm D call. The sequencing here drew on CD4+ or CD8+ T cells sorted from blood, taken in a trial of the OX40 agonist ivuxolimab. CDR3 sequence (DNA): TGTGCCAGCAGTTACGAGAGCTTAGGGAACACTGAAGCTTTCTTT. It translates to CASSYESLGNTEAFF.